This TCR beta chain was documented in a study of shared clonotypes between healthy human individuals. Study-level information: The composition of the donors was a couple of women and a few men aged 18 to 49. Findings and caveats of the study: As a rule, naive subsets had a larger estimated richness than memory subsets. Around 5% of naive CD4 clonotypes were common to a few donors.

About this clone itself: What it recognizes is unknown.

Sequenced by immunoSEQ multiplex PCR; TCRdb stores in-frame clones only, minus some. The sample has 2,500,000 or so clones, 93% seen once. This CDR3 comprises 16 residues. The germline V gene has CDR1 ENHRY and CDR2 SYGVKD. After removal of 8 bases from V and 5 bases from J, the junction contained 17 bases not matched to a gene. The sequencing input was naive CD4+ T cells from PBMCs. Subset given: CD45RA+ positively selected. The clonotype was recovered from a man aged 18 to 30 in good health. Some clones in this sample may be carry-over from other donors' samples. The chain is built from TRBV10-3 and TRBJ1-2; 7 bases are shared with TRBD1. CDR3 amino acids: CAIGDYGTELFYGYTF. DNA of the CDR3: TGTGCCATCGGGGATTACGGGACAGAACTTTTTTATGGCTACACCTTC.